This TCR beta chain was captured by sequencing in a study of tumor-infiltrating lymphocytes in primary liver carcinoma. Study information: Surgical resection served as treatment for the primary liver carcinoma of these patients. All patients, whether men or women, fell within 30 to 69 years of age.

TCR beta cDNA was made from 450 to 600 ng total RNA with a constant-region primer. Amplification in three nested multiplex PCR rounds with slightly modified ARM-PCR gave rise to TCR beta libraries. The opening two PCR rounds, around 11 cycles each, paired TRBV1-TRBV30 forward primers with a C-beta reverse primer. TCRdb independently ran MiXCR on the multiplex PCR reads; one entry per CDR3 protein. The sample has approximately 310,000 distinct CDR3 sequences, approximately 60% seen once. Germline V gene lookup returns CDR1 MNHEY and CDR2 SVGAGI. The J segment lost 0 bases and the V segment lost 5 bases, leaving 9 bases of the junction unmatched. This CDR3 region has 17 residues. Notes on this clonotype: The antigen remains unidentified.

Blood RNA originated from unsorted whole blood, with germline DNA additionally extracted. General study points: Tumors reached a significantly greater top-250-clone fraction than blood did (p = 0.039). Overlap in tumor-adjacent and tumor-blood pairs fell below that of tumor region pairs.

Sequencing input: peripheral blood. This chain connects TRBV6-5 to TRBJ1-2, with 10 positions matching TRBD1. The TCR originated in a man aged 40-55 years with primary liver carcinoma and hepatitis B virus infection. This chain's CDR3 is CASSLTGGGTPNYGYTF. CDR3 nucleotides: TGTGCCAGCAGTCTGACAGGGGGCGGCACTCCTAACTATGGCTACACCTTC.